These 27 T cell receptor beta chains were sequenced from one sample in a study of T cells in Graves' hyperthyroidism and ophthalmopathy. Amplification of TCR beta CDR3 regions was performed using RNA transcripts as template. Initially, a first-round RT-PCR of the TCR CDR3 employed the HTBI primer set. TCRdb re-derived calls from the multiplex PCR reads in MiXCR, one entry per CDR3 protein. The sample shows more than 300,000 distinct CDR3 sequences, about 15% of them seen only once. The sequencing sample was made of blood. The source of these receptors is a woman younger than 45 with Graves' ophthalmopathy.

The chain joins TRBV12-3 or TRBV12-4 to TRBJ2-5, with TRBD2 identical over 11 bases. The CDR3 consists of 18 residues. V lost 6 bases to trimming and J lost 1 base; unmatched junction nucleotides: 13. The CDR3 loop reads CASRRTSGRGFAQETQYF. The CDR3, as DNA: TGTGCCAGCAGACGAACTAGCGGGAGAGGTTTTGCCCAAGAGACCCAGTACTTC.

This clonotype was seen only once. The gene calls are TRBV7-2 and TRBJ2-5; 13 nucleotides match TRBD2. This CDR3 has 17 residues. With 0 bases clipped from V and 3 bases from J, the junction kept 4 bases outside the gene matches. Germline V lookup: CDR1 SGHTA, CDR2 FQGNSA. The CDR3 loop is CASSLALAGGREETQYF. The DNA for the CDR3 is TGTGCCAGCAGCTTAGCACTAGCGGGGGGGCGAGAAGAGACCCAGTACTTC.

This clonotype was counted at least ten times. The CDR3 sequence is CASSPREVSGGHNTQYF. Here the CDR3 DNA reads TGCGCCAGCAGCCCCCGAGAGGTTAGCGGGGGCCATAATACGCAGTATTTT. The chain is built from TRBV5-1 and TRBJ2-3; 9 bases agree with TRBD2. The CDR3 covers 17 residues. Germline trimming cut 4 bases from V and 7 bases from J; bases unmatched to any gene: 16. Germline values: CDR1 SGHRS, CDR2 YFSETQ.

Note on this clonotype: This may arise from a read error, as a much more abundant clone is one base away. The chain recombines TRBV28 with TRBJ1-5; 9 bases agree with TRBD1. This CDR3 comprises 15 residues. Germline V gene lookup returns CDR1 MDHEN and CDR2 SYDVKM. The CDR3 loop is CASSPGQGSSQPQRF. CDR3 in DNA: TGTGCCAGCAGTCCGGGACAGGGAAGTAGTCAGCCCCAGCGTTTT.

The gene calls are TRBV7-3 and TRBJ2-3; 9 bases map to TRBD2. The V gene end was trimmed by 2 bases and the J gene end by 10 bases; junction bases not matched to a gene: 7. This CDR3 is 14 amino acids long. Germline-derived CDR1 and CDR2 are SGHTA and FQGTGA. DNA for the CDR3: TGTGCCAGCAGCTTACAGCGGGGGGCCGATGCGCAGTATTTT. This translates into CASSLQRGADAQYF.

The gene calls are TRBV6-9 and TRBJ2-3, with D unresolved. Trimming pared 4 bases from V and 1 base from J, leaving 12 bases between. The CDR3 spans 15 residues. Germline V gene lookup returns CDR1 MNHGY and CDR2 SVAAGI. The CDR3 here is CASSSSPPGTDTQYF. The CDR3 DNA is TGTGCCAGCAGTTCCTCCCCCCCCGGCACAGATACGCAGTATTTT.

This clonotype appeared a few times. J is TRBJ2-7 and V is TRBV20-1; D remains ambiguous. Between the trimmed V and J ends, which lost 2 bases and 6 bases, there was a span of 11 bases. The CDR3 is made up of 12 amino acids. From germline, CDR1 is DFQATT and CDR2 SNEGSKA (reference sequence). The CDR3 nucleotides are TGCAGTGCTAGATCAGGCGCACTCGAGCAGTACTTC. Encoded protein: CSARSGALEQYF.

This clonotype has just a few counts. Possible read error: a much larger clone is one base away. V is TRBV30 and J is TRBJ1-6; no clear D. Trimming stripped 8 bases from V and 2 bases from J, with 13 bases between. CDR1 GTSNPN and CDR2 SVGIG come from the germline V gene (reference sequence). The CDR3 sequence is 14 residues long. CDR3 amino acids: CAGTEVTYNSPLHF. The CDR3 nucleotides are TGTGCCGGCACAGAGGTTACCTATAATTCACCCCTCCACTTT.

This clonotype was counted ten times or more. CDR3 DNA sequence: TGTGCCAGCAGTCCCCCCTCTTTGGTATACGAGCAGTACTTC. Translation gives CASSPPSLVYEQYF. The V gene is TRBV28, the J gene TRBJ2-7; D is unresolved. V was cut by 5 bases and J by 4 bases, with 15 bases left in between. This CDR3 region has 14 residues. CDR1 and CDR2 from the germline V gene are MDHEN and SYDVKM.

This clonotype was seen repeatedly, ten times or more. The V call is TRBV30, the J call TRBJ1-2; TRBD1 is a possible D gene (5 bases). CDR1 is GTSNPN, CDR2 SVGIG, per germline (reference sequence). The CDR3 contains 15 residues. V was trimmed by 2 bases and J by 8 bases, leaving 21 bases between them. The CDR3 spells CAWSNQWGGDGGYTF. Written as DNA, the CDR3 is TGTGCCTGGAGTAATCAATGGGGGGGGGACGGGGGCTACACCTTC.

This clonotype was counted ten times or more. The CDR3: CASSYGPPRDTGELFF. The CDR3 DNA reads TGTGCCAGCAGTTACGGCCCCCCGCGGGACACCGGGGAGCTGTTTTTT. J is TRBJ2-2 and V is TRBV6-5, with D possibly TRBD2 on 5 matching bases. CDR1 is MNHEY, CDR2 SVGAGI, per germline. The V end was cut by 2 bases, the J end by 3 bases, with 13 bases between. This CDR3 spans 16 amino acids.

In the case of this clonotype: A clone one base away is much larger, so this may be a read error. The chain recombines TRBV6-1 with TRBJ1-4; D is uncertain. The ends were cut back, 3 bases at V and 8 bases at J, with 10 bases in the middle. CDR1 and CDR2 (germline): MNHNS, SASEGT. The length of the CDR3 is 13 residues. CDR3 bases: TGTGCCAGCAGTGAGCACGGAGAAGAAAAACTGTTTTTT. This codes for CASSEHGEEKLFF.

This clonotype has at least ten counts. J is TRBJ1-2 and V is TRBV28; D gene unclear. V shed 2 bases and J shed 4 bases, with 14 bases lying between them. Germline assignment: CDR1 MDHEN and CDR2 SYDVKM. This CDR3 is built from 15 residues. Here the CDR3 reads CASSLNPHWAYGYTF. The CDR3 DNA follows: TGTGCCAGCAGTTTAAACCCGCATTGGGCCTATGGCTACACCTTC.

Points on this clonotype: An end of the junction does not agree with germline; a read error may underlie this. The chain couples TRBV6-1 to TRBJ2-7; D gene uncertain. Germline CDR1 and CDR2: MNHNS and SASEGT. The CDR3 extends over 13 amino acids. CDR3 sequence (DNA): TGTGCCTGCAGTGAACCACCACCGCGCGAGCAGTACTTC. It yields the protein CACSEPPPREQYF.

The V gene is TRBV6-2 or TRBV6-3, the J gene TRBJ1-4, with a possible D match to TRBD1 (5 bases). CDR1 MNHEY and CDR2 SVGEGT come from the germline V gene. This CDR3 comprises 14 residues. V lost 5 bases to trimming and J lost 2 bases, with 9 bases between them. The CDR3 sequence: CASSKTETNEKLFF. The CDR3 coding sequence is TGTGCCAGCAGTAAGACAGAGACTAATGAAAAACTGTTTTTT.

There are many counts of this clonotype. This sequence joins TRBV28 and TRBJ2-2; no clear D gene. The CDR3 covers 12 residues. V dropped 6 bases and J dropped 6 bases, with 8 bases sitting between them. From germline, CDR1 is MDHEN and CDR2 SYDVKM. CDR3 bases: TGTGCCAGCAGCCCTAGTCCCGGGGAGCTGTTTTTT. It yields the protein CASSPSPGELFF.

The V and J genes are TRBV19 and TRBJ1-1, with D maybe TRBD1 (6 bases). Germline lookup yields CDR1 LNHDA and CDR2 SQIVND (reference sequence). V lost 0 bases to trimming and J lost 2 bases, with 13 bases between them. The CDR3 is made up of 16 amino acids. CDR3 sequence: CASSIDGGGLNTEAFF. DNA of the CDR3: TGTGCCAGTAGTATAGATGGTGGGGGGCTAAACACTGAAGCTTTCTTT.

This clonotype was recorded at least ten times. The chain recombines TRBV10-3 with TRBJ1-2; 7 bases are shared with TRBD1. Germline CDR1 ENHRY, CDR2 SYGVKD. J lost 6 bases, V lost 7 bases, and 5 bases had no gene match. The CDR3 consists of 12 residues. The CDR3 sequence is CAITQGTHGYTF. As DNA, the CDR3 is TGTGCCATCACACAGGGGACCCATGGCTACACCTTC.

In this sample, this clonotype turned up many times. The V gene is TRBV6-2 or TRBV6-3, the J gene TRBJ1-4, with D hard to call. The V and J ends lost 6 bases and 0 bases respectively, with 23 bases between them. Per the germline V gene, CDR1 is MNHEY and CDR2 is SVGEGT. CDR3 length equals 19 residues. CDR3 region: CASSPRPTRAQATNEKLFF. For the CDR3, the DNA is TGTGCCAGCAGCCCCAGGCCCACTCGAGCACAAGCAACTAATGAAAAACTGTTTTTT.

This clonotype was seen only a few times. This chain links TRBV20-1 with TRBJ2-7; D gene unclear. V was cut by 3 bases and J by 4 bases, with 7 bases left in between. The CDR3 sequence is 11 residues long. The germline gives CDR1 DFQATT, CDR2 SNEGSKA (reference sequence). For the CDR3, the DNA is TGCAGTGCTAGCAACTTGTACGAGCAGTACTTC. It specifies CSASNLYEQYF.

This clonotype was counted at least ten times. The chain links TRBV12-3 or TRBV12-4 to TRBJ1-5; TRBD1 is a possible D gene (6 bases). The CDR3 length is 22 residues. Trimming removed 6 bases from V and 2 bases from J, with 35 bases in between. For the CDR3, the DNA is TGTGCCAGCAGCCCAGAGACTCAGAAGGGTGTACAGGGAGATCTACGCAATCAGCCCCAGCATTTT. Protein: CASSPETQKGVQGDLRNQPQHF.

This clonotype was picked up many times. V is TRBV11-2 and J is TRBJ2-2; 7 nucleotides line up with TRBD1. CDR3 length: 15 residues. V trimming: 8 bases; J trimming: 1 base; junction bases outside the gene matches: 7. Germline CDR1 and CDR2: SGHAT and FQNNGV. The CDR3 DNA is TGTGCCAGCGCCTATAGGGGGCAGAACACCGGGGAGCTGTTTTTT. Its protein product is CASAYRGQNTGELFF.

Ten or more counts support this clonotype. The chain employs TRBV11-3 and TRBJ1-6; TRBD1 agrees at 8 bases. Germline loops: CDR1 SGHNT, CDR2 YENEEA. V shed 0 bases and J 0 bases; nucleotides not matched to a gene: 4. The CDR3 is made up of 18 amino acids. The CDR3 region is CASSLDRQGSSYNSPLHF. Here the CDR3 DNA reads TGTGCCAGCAGCTTAGATCGACAGGGGAGCTCCTATAATTCACCCCTCCACTTT.

This clonotype appeared many times. The chain combines TRBV28 with TRBJ1-3, with D tentatively TRBD1 (6 bases). The length of the CDR3 is 16 residues. V lost 3 bases, J lost 3 bases, and 15 bases lay in between. Germline V gene sequence: CDR1 MDHEN, CDR2 SYDVKM. The CDR3 here is CASSLGSGAGGNTIYF. The CDR3 region has the DNA TGTGCCAGCAGTTTGGGATCGGGGGCTGGTGGAAACACCATATATTTT.

This clonotype was seen repeatedly, ten times or more. The J gene is TRBJ1-1, the V gene TRBV13; D unresolved. V dropped 5 bases and J dropped 0 bases, with 10 bases sitting between them. This CDR3 has 14 amino acids. Germline V gene sequence: CDR1 PRHDT, CDR2 FYEKMQ (reference sequence). CDR3 region: CASSQVKLNTEAFF. The CDR3 DNA is TGTGCCAGCAGCCAGGTAAAACTGAACACTGAAGCTTTCTTT.

Ten or more counts support this clonotype. The V and J genes are TRBV3-1 and TRBJ2-1; 7 bases are shared with TRBD2. The V and J ends lost 0 bases and 0 bases, in that order; junction bases with no gene match: 5. This CDR3 region has 17 residues. Germline-derived CDR1 and CDR2 are LGHDT and YNNKEL (reference sequence). The CDR3 bases are TGTGCCAGCAGCCAAGAAGTGGGAGGGGCCTCCTACAATGAGCAGTTCTTC. It yields the protein CASSQEVGGASYNEQFF.

This clonotype appeared many times. The rearrangement uses TRBV2 and TRBJ1-3; D call uncertain. In germline, CDR1 is SNHLY, CDR2 FYNNEI. This CDR3 contains 15 residues. Trimming shortened V by 9 bases and J by 0 bases, and 15 bases separated the two germline ends. The CDR3 sequence is CASGGDTSSGNTIYF. The CDR3 bases are TGTGCCAGTGGCGGAGACACCAGCTCTGGAAACACCATATATTTT.